The next 20 T cell receptor beta chains were all read from a single sample in a study of vaccination effects on CD4 cells after COVID-19. These receptors' targets are unknown. Following culture for roughly 10 days, CD4+ T cells were isolated. Profiling relied on immunoSEQ multiplex PCR, and the TCRdb table lists in-frame clones only, not all of them. The sample holds about 58,000 clones; about 80% are singletons and the top ten take approximately 2.8%. The sequencing here drew on CD4+ T cells from PBMCs cultured without peptide, taken before COVID-19 vaccination. The receptor set was obtained from a human donor who received a COVID-19 vaccine.

The CDR3 region has the DNA TGTGCCAGCAGCCTACGGGACCCGCGGGATACGCAGTATTTT. Its protein product is CASSLRDPRDTQYF. The V and J genes are TRBV11-1 and TRBJ2-3, with D perhaps matching TRBD1 or TRBD2 (5 bases each). Germline values: CDR1 SGHAT, CDR2 FQDESV (reference sequence). Trimming left V 5 bases short and J 6 bases short, with 15 bases between. The CDR3 extends over 14 amino acids.

The genes are TRBV10-3 and TRBJ1-3; D not resolved. This CDR3 has 14 residues. Per germline, CDR1 ENHRY and CDR2 SYGVKD. Between the trimmed V and J ends, which lost 6 bases and 0 bases, there was a span of 9 bases. DNA for the CDR3: TGTGCCATCAGAAACAGAGACTCTGGAAACACCATATATTTT. It yields the protein CAIRNRDSGNTIYF.

This clone came up a few times. The J gene is TRBJ2-7, the V gene TRBV3-1 (or the pseudogene TRBV3-2); D not resolved. Germline V gene lookup returns CDR1 LGHDT and CDR2 YNNKEL (reference sequence). Trimming removed 3 bases from V and 0 bases from J, with 18 bases in between. The CDR3 sequence is 17 residues long. Here the CDR3 reads CASSHRPRQAPSYEQYV. Here the CDR3 DNA reads TGTGCCAGCAGCCATCGCCCCAGACAAGCTCCCTCCTACGAGCAGTACGTC.

This clone showed up just once. This rearrangement joins TRBV10-3 to TRBJ2-5; TRBD2 aligns across 15 bases. V gave up 3 bases and J gave up 1 base; unmatched junction bases: 9. CDR1 is ENHRY and CDR2 is SYGVKD in the germline V gene. The length of the CDR3 is 19 residues. The CDR3 DNA follows: TGTGCCATCAGTGAACCGACCGGGACTAGCGGGGGGATCCAAGAGACCCAGTACTTC. Its protein is CAISEPTGTSGGIQETQYF.

This clone was found once. The chain has TRBV7-2 and TRBJ2-7; no clear D gene. Trimming pared 0 bases from V and 4 bases from J, leaving 10 bases between. There are 14 residues in the CDR3. Per the germline V gene, CDR1 is SGHTA and CDR2 is FQGNSA. CDR3 loop: CASSLATGAYEQYV. Written as DNA, the CDR3 is TGTGCCAGCAGCTTAGCTACGGGTGCGTACGAGCAGTACGTC.

This chain uses TRBV3-1 (or the pseudogene TRBV3-2) with TRBJ1-5, with 9 bases identical to TRBD1. After removal of 4 bases from V and 3 bases from J, the junction contained 7 bases not matched to a gene. The CDR3 is 16 amino acids. Germline assignment: CDR1 LGHDT and CDR2 YNNKEL (reference sequence). The CDR3 nucleotides read TGTGCCAGCAGCCCCGGACAGGGGAGAGTCAATCAGCCCCAGCATTTT. Translated, it gives CASSPGQGRVNQPQHF.

This chain links TRBV19 with TRBJ1-2; the D is unclear. Trimming stripped 2 bases from V and 5 bases from J, with 9 bases between. The germline V gene encodes CDR1 LNHDA and CDR2 SQIVND (reference sequence). This CDR3 contains 13 residues. CDR3 in DNA: TGTGCCAGTAGTATATCCCCTGATTATGGCTACACCTTC. Protein sequence: CASSISPDYGYTF. The whole variable domain, remainder taken from reference TRBV19 and TRBJ1-2, is DGGITQSPKYLFRKEGQNVTLSCEQNLNHDAMYWYRQDPGQGLRLIYYSQIVNDFQKGDIAEGYSVSREKKESFPLTVTSAQKNPTAFYLCASSISPDYGYTFGSGTRLTVV.

The CDR3 region is CASSQDPYRANEQYV. CDR3 bases: TGCGCCAGCAGCCAAGATCCTTACAGGGCGAACGAGCAGTACGTC. The rearrangement links TRBV4-1 to TRBJ2-7; possible D gene TRBD1, 6 bases. CDR1 is MGHRA and CDR2 is YSYEKL in the germline V gene. This CDR3 region has 15 residues. V lost 0 bases and J 5 bases, leaving 14 bases between the germline ends.

The rearrangement joins TRBV7-8 to TRBJ2-5; D not resolved. Trimming left V 0 bases short and J 8 bases short, with 7 bases between. The CDR3 runs 12 residues. Per the germline V gene, CDR1 is SGHVS and CDR2 is FQNEAQ. The CDR3 here is CASSLALGTQYF. Written as DNA, the CDR3 is TGTGCCAGCAGCTTAGCGCTCGGTACCCAGTACTTC.

V gene TRBV2 combines with J gene TRBJ2-5, with D perhaps matching TRBD2 (5 bases). V was pared by 4 bases and J by 4 bases, with 10 bases between. Germline lookup yields CDR1 SNHLY and CDR2 FYNNEI. This CDR3 spans 13 amino acids. CDR3: CASSAGNGETQYF. The CDR3 DNA reads TGTGCCAGCAGTGCGGGGAACGGAGAGACCCAGTACTTC. Using reference TRBV2 and TRBJ2-5 for the parts outside the CDR3, the full variable domain is EPEVTQTPSHQVTQMGQEVILRCVPISNHLYFYWYRQILGQKVEFLVSFYNNEISEKSEIFDDQFSVERPDGSNFTLKIRSTKLEDSAMYFCASSAGNGETQYFGPGTRLLVL.

V usage is TRBV5-6 and J usage is TRBJ2-7; D is possibly TRBD1 (5 bases). In germline, CDR1 is SGHDT, CDR2 YYEEEE. The CDR3 extends over 13 amino acids. The V and J ends lost 4 bases and 3 bases respectively, with 11 bases between them. CDR3 bases: TGTGCCAGCAGCGCAGGGCCCCTCTACGAGCAGTACGTC. Protein product: CASSAGPLYEQYV.

A few counts support this clone. This sequence joins TRBV27 and TRBJ2-3; 9 bases are shared with TRBD2. CDR3 size: 15 residues. Germline V gene data show CDR1 as MNHEY and CDR2 as SMNVEV (reference sequence). Trimming at V came to 2 bases and at J to 8 bases, leaving 8 bases not matched to a gene. The CDR3 region has the DNA TGTGCCAGCAGTTTACAGCGGGGGGCGGGAGTTACGCAGTATTTT. This codes for CASSLQRGAGVTQYF.

The rearrangement joins TRBV5-6 to TRBJ1-4, with D hard to call. V was cut by 1 base and J by 0 bases, with 10 bases left in between. Germline V gives CDR1 SGHDT, CDR2 YYEEEE. The CDR3 length is 16 residues. Written as DNA, the CDR3 is TGTGCCAGCAGCTTGCGAGGCCCTGCAACTAATGAAAAACTGTTTTTT. Protein: CASSLRGPATNEKLFF.

The chain carries TRBV6-1 and TRBJ1-4; D gene uncertain. The CDR3 runs to 15 residues. The V and J ends lost 0 bases and 4 bases respectively, with 9 bases between them. Per germline, CDR1 MNHNS and CDR2 SASEGT. CDR3 loop: CASSEAPDINEKLFF. The CDR3 DNA reads TGTGCCAGCAGTGAAGCGCCGGATATTAATGAAAAACTGTTTTTT.

The chain recombines TRBV5-1 with TRBJ1-1; D uncertain. Germline-derived CDR1 and CDR2 are SGHRS and YFSETQ. CDR3 size: 13 residues. With 2 bases removed from V and 1 base from J, the gap between germline ends came to 6 bases. CDR3 in DNA: TGCGCCAGCAGCTTCCCCCCGAACACTGAAGCTTTCTTT. Its protein product is CASSFPPNTEAFF.

This rearrangement joins TRBV28 to TRBJ2-1; D remains ambiguous. Trimming took 6 bases from V and 6 from J, leaving 12 bases between them. CDR1 and CDR2 from the germline V gene are MDHEN and SYDVKM. CDR3 length: 13 residues. The CDR3 reads CASSLEISNEQFF. The DNA of the CDR3 is TGTGCCAGCAGCCTCGAGATAAGCAATGAGCAGTTCTTC. The full variable domain, its missing parts supplied by reference TRBV28 and TRBJ2-1, is DVKVTQSSRYLVKRTGEKVFLECVQDMDHENMFWYRQDPGLGLRLIYFSYDVKMKEKGDIPEGYSVSREKKERFSLILESASTNQTSMYLCASSLEISNEQFFGPGTRLTVL.

The chain couples TRBV2 to TRBJ2-1, with TRBD2 matching over 12 bases. The CDR3 consists of 15 residues. The germline gives CDR1 SNHLY, CDR2 FYNNEI. V gave up 6 bases and J gave up 6 bases; unmatched junction bases: 6. DNA for the CDR3: TGTGCCAGCAGACCCACTAGCGGGGGGCTCAATGAGCAGTTCTTC. It is translated as CASRPTSGGLNEQFF.

A few counts support this clone. The rearrangement joins TRBV4-1 to TRBJ1-1; D is perhaps TRBD1 (6 bases). Trimming shortened V by 3 bases and J by 0 bases, and 8 bases separated the two germline ends. The germline V gene has CDR1 MGHRA and CDR2 YSYEKL. The CDR3 sequence is 14 residues long. In DNA form, the CDR3 reads TGCGCCAGCAGCCAGTGGACAGTGAACACTGAAGCTTTCTTT. It is translated as CASSQWTVNTEAFF.

This chain uses TRBV7-9 with TRBJ1-1; maybe TRBD1 (5 bases). The ends were cut back, 5 bases at V and 8 bases at J, with 15 bases in the middle. Germline V gene sequence: CDR1 SEHNR, CDR2 FQNEAQ (reference sequence). The CDR3 sequence is 13 residues long. The CDR3 is CASSLGTAREAFF. The CDR3 nucleotides are TGTGCCAGCAGCCTCGGGACCGCCCGAGAAGCTTTCTTT.

This chain links TRBV9 with TRBJ2-1, with D unresolved. Germline CDR1 and CDR2: SGDLS and YYNGEE. V lost 0 bases, J lost 2 bases, and 9 bases lay in between. The CDR3 loop spans 15 amino acids. In DNA form, the CDR3 reads TGTGCCAGCAGCGTAGTAGGGCGGACCTACAATGAGCAGTTCTTC. Its protein is CASSVVGRTYNEQFF.